This T cell receptor beta chain was profiled in a study of regulatory T cells in long-lasting Graves disease (dated by TCRdb to the early 2020s). Background on the whole study: Patients with newly diagnosed Graves' disease had been on antithyroid drugs for under 3 months. A total of around 35 samples were covered by TCR sequencing, comprising around 13 persistent and about 20 newly diagnosed Graves' disease patients. The study was registered as a clinical trial and conducted in China. Persistent Graves' disease patients were compared with newly diagnosed Graves' disease patients by peripheral blood TCR sequencing and RNA sequencing. Results the study describes overall, beyond this receptor: Compared with newly diagnosed patients, patients with persistent Graves' disease had lower TCR Shannon entropy and fewer highly expanded clones, which suggests clonal expansion. TRBV28, TRBJ1-2 and TRBJ2-5 were preferentially used in persistent disease, while TRBV20-1 and TRBJ2-1 were favored in newly diagnosed disease. The authors noted that the small sample size was a limitation that may lower accuracy. More public clonotypes were shared among persistent patients (around 3,000) than among newly diagnosed patients (roughly 1,000). Only peripheral blood was studied, because thyroid tissue, the primary lesion, was inaccessible. Only the TCR beta chain was sequenced and analyzed.

Per the germline V gene, SGHRS is the CDR1 and YFSETQ is the CDR2. Spanning cysteine to phenylalanine, the CDR3 consists of 18 amino acids. Here the CDR3 DNA is all that survives: 54 bases in frame from base 1. To note about this clonotype: What this receptor recognizes is not known. The junction does not match germline at one end; this may be a read error.

The library was obtained by multiplex PCR. The sequencer listed for this sample is Illumina HiSeq 4000. TCR beta libraries were built with iRepertoire HTBI primers and Arm-PCR amplification of CDR3 regions. PCR products were gel purified before sequencing. Concerning the study's data processing: Gene usage analysis of CDR3 amino acid clonotypes used the roughly 60 TRBV and some 15 TRBJ segments found across samples. COPE and FqMerger were used to merge the filtered high-quality paired reads into contigs. BLAST was used to align contigs to the IMGT TRBV, TRBD and TRBJ reference genes, and CDR3 was defined following IMGT. Highly expanded clones were defined as clonotypes with a frequency above 0.1%. Shannon entropy served as the measure of repertoire diversity, while the Gini coefficient captured V-J evenness. Clonotypes shared by more than one individual were considered public. The raw public data were reprocessed by TCRdb itself: fastp quality trimming at Q25, MiXCR clonotype calling, in-frame beta chains only. When rows share a CDR3 protein, they turn into one entry using the most common DNA and genes. The V and J calls and clone size are TCRdb's, not the authors'. In all, the sample holds approximately 560,000 distinct CDR3 sequences, and roughly 16% of those were seen once. The ten largest clonotypes hold around 12% of the sample.

Reading the label with the study, this specimen's time point is: newly diagnosed GD, antithyroid drugs for less than 3 months. For both TCR sequencing and RNA sequencing, RNA was extracted from PBMCs in TRIzol. Graves' disease was diagnosed according to American Thyroid Association guidelines. Patients for the study were recruited at an endocrinology department in Xi'an, China. Each patient gave 9 to 10 milliliters of peripheral blood, collected in an EDTA anticoagulant tube. Ficoll Paque Plus density gradient separation was used to isolate PBMCs, and no further T cell sorting was performed. An Agilent 2100 Bioanalyzer and agarose gel were used to assess RNA quality, and a NanoDrop 2000 was used to measure RNA concentration. These same records also appear under a second study, on T cells in Graves' hyperthyroidism and ophthalmopathy. As noted in the second study: A patient counted as having stable Graves' hyperthyroidism if no progression to ophthalmopathy occurred over 18 months of follow-up. The hyperthyroidism patients were between 18 and 65 years old and newly diagnosed, with a disease duration of less than 2 months. Any patient with an uncontrolled infection, another autoimmune disease, pregnancy or lactation was excluded. Diagnoses relied on clinical symptoms, serum thyroxine and TRAb, thyroid ultrasound and orbital computed tomography. The TCR CDR3 was subjected to a first round of RT-PCR using the HTBI primer set and the Qiagen OneStep RT-PCR kit. Most expanded thyroid clonotypes (frequency above 0.001) were also detected in blood, suggesting blood repertoires may reflect thyroid immune responses. A 13 V-J signature model separated ophthalmopathy from stable hyperthyroidism, with 87.88% sensitivity and roughly 84% specificity in cross-validation and 80%/75% in testing. In validation, the model predicted progression to ophthalmopathy a median of about 6 months before onset, with over 55% sensitivity and nearly 75% specificity. A discovery cohort of about a hundred patients, roughly 45 with Graves' ophthalmopathy and approximately 60 with stable Graves' hyperthyroidism, was used to find distinguishing TCR V-J signatures. An independent validation cohort of under 20 hyperthyroidism patients and about 15 patients who later progressed to ophthalmopathy tested prospective prediction of ophthalmopathy. The 100 discovery patients were randomly split 7:3 into training and test sets. In several Graves' hyperthyroidism patients, the study also compared T-cell repertoires from thyroid tissue with T-cell repertoires from blood. Following sampling, methimazole starting at 30 mg daily was given to hyperthyroidism patients, and high-dose intravenous methylprednisolone was given to ophthalmopathy patients. A second multiplex PCR round built the libraries, followed by size selection and purification. Libraries were sequenced paired-end with 100 bp reads on an Illumina HiSeq2000. Raw data were processed with SOAPnuke, discarding reads with adapters, uncalled bases, mean Phred below 15, or no exact constant-primer or identifier match. High-quality paired reads were merged using COPE v1.2.5, and each unique nucleotide sequence was defined as a clonotype. MiTCR v1.1 was used to align clonotypes to the IMGT TRBV, TRBD and TRBJ reference segments. Analysis was restricted to V-J combinations with a frequency above 0.0001, which covered 98% to 99.2% of repertoires. A TCS score was defined as the ratio between F50 (clonal expansion) and ExV (chaos), using BLOSUM62-based TCRdist between CDR3 peptides within each V-J. Welch's t-statistics and random forest reduced 500 to 550 V-J features to roughly 13, which were used in a naive Bayes classifier (R e1071). Sample size was not statistically predetermined, and blinding of investigators to group allocation was not performed. According to the paper, TCR Vbeta CDR3 sequencing was carried out on roughly 130 peripheral blood samples, which came from fewer than 50 ophthalmopathy, about 75 hyperthyroidism and approximately 17 progressor patients.

This clonotype was sampled from a man younger than 35 with Graves disease. Donor details come from another sample of the same person, matched by shared clones. The starting material was peripheral blood mononuclear cells (PBMCs), obtained at new diagnosis, from a patient treated with antithyroid drugs. The chain is assembled from TRBV5-1 and TRBJ2-7; 9 central nucleotides agree with TRBD1. The encoded CDR3 is CASSFGGQGKFGTYEQYF. The DNA sequence is given as TGTGCCAGCAGCTTCGGAGGACAGGGGAAGTTCGGAACCTACGAGCAGTACTTC.